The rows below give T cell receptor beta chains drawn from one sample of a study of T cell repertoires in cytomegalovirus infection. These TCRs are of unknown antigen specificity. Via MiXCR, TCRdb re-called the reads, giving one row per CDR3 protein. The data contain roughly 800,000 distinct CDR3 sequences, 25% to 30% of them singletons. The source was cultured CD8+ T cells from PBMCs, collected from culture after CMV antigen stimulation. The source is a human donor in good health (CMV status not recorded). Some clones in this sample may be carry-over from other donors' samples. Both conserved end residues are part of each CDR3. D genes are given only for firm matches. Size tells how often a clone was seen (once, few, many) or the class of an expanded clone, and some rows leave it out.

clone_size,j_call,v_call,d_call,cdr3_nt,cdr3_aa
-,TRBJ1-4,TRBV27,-,TGTGCCAGCAGTTTATCGGGGACCCCCTTACTCCACGAAAAACTGTTTTTT,CASSLSGTPLLHEKLFF
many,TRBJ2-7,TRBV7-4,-,TGTGCCAGCAGCTTAGTGGCAGAAACGATTTACGAGCAGTACTTC,CASSLVAETIYEQYF
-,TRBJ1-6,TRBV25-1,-,TGTGCCAGCGGATACAGCGGGGGGGGTTCACCCCTCCACTTT,CASGYSGGGSPLHF
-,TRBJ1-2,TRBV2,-,TGTGCCAGCAGTTCGGGCTTTCCCGCCCTCGACTATGGCTACACCTTC,CASSSGFPALDYGYTF
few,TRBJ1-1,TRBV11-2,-,TGTGCCAGCAGCTTAGATGAGGGCACTGAAGCTTTCTTT,CASSLDEGTEAFF
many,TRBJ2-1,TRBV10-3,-,TGTGCCATCGGTAGGAACAGCTCCTACAATGAGCAGTTCTTC,CAIGRNSSYNEQFF
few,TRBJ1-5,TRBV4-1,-,TGCGCCAGCAGCCACCCCCCTTATCAGCCCCAGCATTTT,CASSHPPYQPQHF
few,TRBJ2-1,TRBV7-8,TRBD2,TGTGCCAGCAGCTTAGACGCCGGGGGGACTGCCTACAATGAGCAGTTCTTC,CASSLDAGGTAYNEQFF
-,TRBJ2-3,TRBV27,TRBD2,TGTGCCAGCAGTTTGGGAGGACTAGTGGCCGATACGCAGTATTTT,CASSLGGLVADTQYF
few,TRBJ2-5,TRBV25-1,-,TGTGCCAGCAGTGGCCGACAGAGCCAAGAGACCCAGTACTTC,CASSGRQSQETQYF
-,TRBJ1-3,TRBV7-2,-,TGTACCAGCAGCTTGGAGGGGATCTCTGGAAACACCATATATTTT,CTSSLEGISGNTIYF
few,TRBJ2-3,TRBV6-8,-,TGTGCCAGCCCCTCGAACAGGGATCCGAGCACAGATACGCAGTATTTT,CASPSNRDPSTDTQYF
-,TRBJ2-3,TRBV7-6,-,TGTGCCAGCAGCCCCGGGGGGCTTAGCACAGATACGCAGTATTTT,CASSPGGLSTDTQYF
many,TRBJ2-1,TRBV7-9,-,TGTGCCAGCAGCTTACCGGACATGCAGTTCTTC,CASSLPDMQFF
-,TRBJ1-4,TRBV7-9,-,TGTGCCAGCAGTCAACGTGAAAAACTGTTTTTT,CASSQREKLFF
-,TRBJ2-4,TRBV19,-,TGTGCCAGTAGTGTTGGCAGGGGTTTGGGCATTCAGTACTTC,CASSVGRGLGIQYF
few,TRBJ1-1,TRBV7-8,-,TGTGCCAGCAGCTTAGCGTTATATCAGATTATGAACACTGAAGCTTTCTTT,CASSLALYQIMNTEAFF
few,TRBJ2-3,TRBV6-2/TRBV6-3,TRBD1,TGTGCCAGCAGTGGAGAGTACCTGGACAGGGCCAAAGATACGCAGTATTTT,CASSGEYLDRAKDTQYF
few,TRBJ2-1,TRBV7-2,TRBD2,TGTGCCAGCAGCTTAGAGGCTAGCGGGGCCAACCGGGTGGGGCAGTTCTTC,CASSLEASGANRVGQFF
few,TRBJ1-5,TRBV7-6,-,TGTGCCAGCAGCTTAGCGGGGGCAGATTATAGCAATCAGCCCCAGCATTTT,CASSLAGADYSNQPQHF
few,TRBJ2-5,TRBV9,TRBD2,TGTGCCAGCAGCGTAGGAGGTAGCGGGTACCAAGAGACCCAGTACTTC,CASSVGGSGYQETQYF
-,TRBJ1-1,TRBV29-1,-,TGCAGCGCCACAGTAAACACTGAAGCTTTCTTT,CSATVNTEAFF
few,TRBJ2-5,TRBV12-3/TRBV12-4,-,TGTGCCAGCAGTTTTCGCGGGCCAGGGGAGACCCAGTACTTC,CASSFRGPGETQYF
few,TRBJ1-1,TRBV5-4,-,TGTGCCAGCAGCAGCCTAGTGGGTATTGAAGCTTTCTTT,CASSSLVGIEAFF
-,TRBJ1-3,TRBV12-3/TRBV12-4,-,TGTGCCAGCAGTCCTCAAGGAAACACCATATATTTT,CASSPQGNTIYF
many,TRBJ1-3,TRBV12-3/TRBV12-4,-,TGTGCCACCACAGGACCCCCTTCTAGGGAGTCTCAACTTACTGGAAACACCATATATTTT,CATTGPPSRESQLTGNTIYF
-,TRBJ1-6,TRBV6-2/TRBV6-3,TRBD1,TGTGCCAGCAGTGGATACAGGGGTGATAATTCACCCCTCCACTTT,CASSGYRGDNSPLHF
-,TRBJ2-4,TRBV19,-,TGTGCCAGTAGGGACCCCGCGGGGTGGAACATTCAGTACTTC,CASRDPAGWNIQYF
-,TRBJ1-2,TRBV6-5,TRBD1,TGTGCCAGCAGTTACGGCCCCAGGGGGCGTGGGGGCTACACCTTC,CASSYGPRGRGGYTF
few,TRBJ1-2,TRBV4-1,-,TGCGCCAGCTTGGACACGAACTATGGCTACACCTTC,CASLDTNYGYTF
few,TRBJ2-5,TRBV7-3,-,TGTGCCAGCAGTAAACTAGCTGGAGAGACCCAGTACTTC,CASSKLAGETQYF
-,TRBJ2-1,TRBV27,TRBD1,TGTGCCAGCAGAGGGCCAGGGGGCTGGAATGAGCAGTTCTTC,CASRGPGGWNEQFF
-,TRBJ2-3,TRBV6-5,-,TGTGCCAGCCGCAAAAACGCAGATACGCAGTATTTT,CASRKNADTQYF
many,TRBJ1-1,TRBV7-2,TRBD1,TGTGCCAGCAGCACCCATGACAGGGGTGCTGAAGCTTTCTTT,CASSTHDRGAEAFF
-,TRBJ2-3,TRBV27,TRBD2,TGTGCCAGCAATCAGCGGGGGGGCTCAGATACGCAGTATTTT,CASNQRGGSDTQYF
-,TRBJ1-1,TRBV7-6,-,TGTGCCAGCAGCCGGGAGAAGAACACTGAAGCTTTCTTT,CASSREKNTEAFF
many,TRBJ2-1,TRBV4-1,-,TGCGCCAGCAGCCAAGGGAGCTCCTACAATGAGCAGTTCTTC,CASSQGSSYNEQFF
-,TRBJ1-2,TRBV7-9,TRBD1,TGTGCCAGCAGCCCCCCCGGGACAGGGAACGGCTACACCTTC,CASSPPGTGNGYTF
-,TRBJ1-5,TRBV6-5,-,TGTGCCAGCAGTTATGAGAGACCGGGGCCGGGGAGAGTGGATCAGCCCCAGCATTTT,CASSYERPGPGRVDQPQHF
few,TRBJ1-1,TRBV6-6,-,TGTGCCAGCAGTTACAGGGGAAAGTTAAACACTGAAGCTTTCTTT,CASSYRGKLNTEAFF
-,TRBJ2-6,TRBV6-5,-,TGTGCCAGCAGTTACTCGACTCCGGCCGGGGCCAACGTCCTGACTTTC,CASSYSTPAGANVLTF
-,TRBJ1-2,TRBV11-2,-,TGTGCCAGCAGCTTTGGGGCGGGGGATGGCTACACCTTC,CASSFGAGDGYTF
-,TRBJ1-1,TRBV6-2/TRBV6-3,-,TGTGCCAGCAGTTACTATCGGGGCACTGAAGCTATCTTT,CASSYYRGTEAIF
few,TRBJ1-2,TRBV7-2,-,TGTGCCAGCAGCTTAATAACAGCTAACTATGGCTACACCTTC,CASSLITANYGYTF